The 10 T cell receptor beta chains below all came from one sample that was sequenced in a study of early T cells in non-severe SARS-CoV-2 infection (dated by TCRdb to the early 2020s). Library construction relied on 5' RACE. The run used a NextSeq 500. TCRdb reran the public reads through fastp at Q25 and MiXCR, keeping productive beta chains. Rows are unified per CDR3 protein, each entry keeping the most common DNA and genes. The sample table records about 110,000 distinct CDR3 sequences; 12% of these occur just once. In total, the top ten clones hold approximately 3.1% of the sample. What was sequenced was whole blood. These TCRs come from an adult who was a healthcare worker with PCR-confirmed SARS-CoV-2 infection or an uninfected control (not recorded which).

The table lists this clonotype with many counts. The V call is TRBV5-1, the J call TRBJ2-7; either TRBD1 or TRBD2 may fit D (5 bases each). Germline V CDR1 and CDR2: SGHRS, YFSETQ. The CDR3 loop spans 18 amino acids. Trimming took off 0 bases at V and 1 base at J, with 20 bases between the two ends. The CDR3 DNA sequence: TGCGCCAGCAGCTTGGGGGGATCCGGGACCCAACGTTCCTACGAGCAGTACTTC. It codes for CASSLGGSGTQRSYEQYF.

This clonotype was seen ten or more times. The chain carries TRBV12-3 or TRBV12-4 and TRBJ1-2; D is unresolved. The V and J ends lost 6 bases and 4 bases respectively, with 9 bases between them. This CDR3 contains 12 residues. The CDR3 DNA reads TGTGCCAGCAGCCTCCCTCCCTATGGCTACACCTTC. It encodes CASSLPPYGYTF.

There are a few counts of this clonotype. This rearrangement joins TRBV7-9 to TRBJ2-7; D not resolved. Looked up from germline, CDR1 is SEHNR and CDR2 is FQNEAQ (reference sequence). The V end was cut by 5 bases, the J end by 2 bases, with 7 bases between. This CDR3 has 12 amino acids. This CDR3 reads CASSLATYEQYF. CDR3 nucleotides: TGTGCCAGCAGCCTCGCAACCTACGAGCAGTACTTC.

This clonotype was seen many times. The rearrangement uses TRBV12-3 or TRBV12-4 and TRBJ1-5, with 7 bases fitting TRBD1. The CDR3 sequence is 14 residues long. V lost 3 bases, J lost 4 bases, and 3 bases stayed unmatched. This CDR3 reads CASSFTGANQPQHF. In DNA, the CDR3 is TGTGCCAGCAGTTTTACAGGGGCTAATCAGCCCCAGCATTTT.

The J gene is TRBJ2-5, the V gene TRBV5-1; 7 bases are shared with TRBD1. CDR1 is SGHRS, CDR2 YFSETQ, per germline. This CDR3 is built from 14 residues. With 1 base clipped from V and 3 bases from J, the junction kept 3 bases outside the gene matches. The chain's CDR3 is CASSLYGQEETQYF. CDR3 sequence (DNA): TGCGCCAGCAGCTTGTACGGACAGGAAGAGACCCAGTACTTC.

This clonotype has ten or more counts. CDR3 DNA sequence: TGTGCCAGCAGTGAATTTGGGGACAGCACAGATACGCAGTATTTT. Translated, it gives CASSEFGDSTDTQYF. The gene calls are TRBV25-1 and TRBJ2-3; possibly TRBD1 or TRBD2 for D (5 bases each). V was shortened by 1 base and J by 0 bases, with 8 bases between the two germline ends. The V gene's germline CDR1 is MGHDK and CDR2 SYGVNS. CDR3 length equals 15 residues.

In its sample, this clonotype was seen a few times. This sequence joins TRBV29-1 and TRBJ2-7; 9 bases line up with TRBD1. The CDR3 runs 16 residues. With 6 bases clipped from V and 2 bases from J, the junction kept 14 bases outside the gene matches. Germline CDR1 and CDR2: SQVTM and ANQGSEA. CDR3: CSVGLAGQGIPYEQYF. CDR3 sequence (DNA): TGCAGCGTGGGATTGGCTGGACAGGGGATTCCCTACGAGCAGTACTTC.

In its sample, this clonotype was seen many times. The chain uses TRBV12-3 or TRBV12-4 and TRBJ1-1, with a possible D match to TRBD1 (5 bases). CDR3 length: 14 amino acids. V lost 4 bases, J lost 10 bases, and 19 bases lay in between. Here the CDR3 DNA reads TGTGCCAGCAGTTCTCCGGACATTCTGGCGGGAGCTTTCTTT. Translating it yields CASSSPDILAGAFF.

This clonotype turned up a few times. This rearrangement joins TRBV2 to TRBJ2-7, with no clear D. CDR3 size: 14 residues. V lost 0 bases and J 6 bases, leaving 12 bases between the germline ends. CDR1 is SNHLY and CDR2 is FYNNEI in the germline V gene. The CDR3 bases are TGTGCCAGCAGTGAAGCGCACTACCTCACCGAGCAGTACTTC. It encodes CASSEAHYLTEQYF.

This clonotype came up a few times. This chain joins TRBV11-3 and TRBJ2-2; tentatively, D is TRBD2 (6 bases). Deletions cut 3 bases from V and 2 bases from J, with 19 bases between. The germline V gene has CDR1 SGHNT and CDR2 YENEEA. The CDR3 covers 18 residues. The CDR3 reads CASSLGLPGGVNTGELFF. The CDR3, as DNA: TGTGCCAGCAGCTTGGGCCTCCCCGGCGGGGTTAACACCGGGGAGCTGTTTTTT.